Listed here is a single T cell receptor (beta chain). The sample originates from a study of blood T cell repertoires in COVID-19. The CDR3 has 15 residues. Between the trimmed V and J ends, which lost 4 bases and 8 bases, there was a span of 17 bases. CDR1 is MDHEN and CDR2 is SYDVKM in the germline V gene. The repertoire was sequenced with immunoSEQ multiplex PCR; TCRdb's copy has only in-frame clones and lacks some. The sample contains about 200,000 clones, about 85% of which appear only once. The receptor was isolated from a man aged 35-49 years with acute or convalescent COVID-19. Sequences were obtained from peripheral blood. The rearrangement joins TRBV28 to TRBJ1-4, with a tentative D call TRBD1 (6 bases). The chain's CDR3 is CASSSPWGRGEKLFF. The CDR3 nucleotides are TGTGCCAGCAGTTCCCCTTGGGGGAGGGGGGAAAAACTGTTTTTT.